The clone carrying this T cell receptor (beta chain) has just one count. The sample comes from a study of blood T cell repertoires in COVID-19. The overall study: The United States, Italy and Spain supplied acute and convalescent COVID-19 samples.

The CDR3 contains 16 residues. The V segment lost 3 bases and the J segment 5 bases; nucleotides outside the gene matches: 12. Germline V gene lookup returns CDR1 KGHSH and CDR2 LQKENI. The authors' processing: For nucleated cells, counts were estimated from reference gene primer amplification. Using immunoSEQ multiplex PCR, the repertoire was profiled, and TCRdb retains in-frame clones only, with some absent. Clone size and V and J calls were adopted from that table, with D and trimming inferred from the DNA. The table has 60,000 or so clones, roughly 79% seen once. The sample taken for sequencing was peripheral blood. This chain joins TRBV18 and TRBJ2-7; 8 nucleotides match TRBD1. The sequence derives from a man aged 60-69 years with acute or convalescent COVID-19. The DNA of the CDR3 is TGTGCCAGCTCACCCGACAGGGGAACTGGAATGGACGAGCAGTACTTC. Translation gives CASSPDRGTGMDEQYF.